Following are 2 T cell receptor beta chains from one sample sequenced in a study of blood T cell repertoires in COVID-19. Produced via immunoSEQ multiplex PCR; TCRdb's table is partial and in-frame only. The sample comprises over 300,000 clones, approximately 90% of which are singletons, and about 9.5% rests with the top ten. Sequencing was carried out using PBMCs or T cells enriched from blood (not recorded which). All receptors derive from a woman aged 40 to 50 who had recovered from COVID-19.

The V gene is TRBV11-2, the J gene TRBJ1-5, with 11 bases that match TRBD1. The CDR3 contains 16 residues. Unmatched junction bases numbered 9, after V lost 1 base and J lost 10 bases. The V gene's germline CDR1 is SGHAT and CDR2 FQNNGV. CDR3 bases: TGTGCCAGCAGCTTAGGGACAGGGGGCGTCTCAGAACCCCAGCATTTT. This codes for CASSLGTGGVSEPQHF. The variable domain in full, with the rest retrieved from reference TRBV11-2 and TRBJ1-5, is EAGVAQSPRYKIIEKRQSVAFWCNPISGHATLYWYQQILGQGPKLLIQFQNNGVVDDSQLPKDRFSAERLKGVDSTLKIQPAKLEDSAVYLCASSLGTGGVSEPQHFGDGTRLSIL.

The CDR3, as DNA: TGTGCCAGCACGGACAGGGGAGCGTTGGAGGGTATGCGTTACACCTTC. Its translation is CASTDRGALEGMRYTF. The chain employs TRBV19 and TRBJ1-2, with 9 bases that match TRBD1. V lost 9 bases, J lost 11 bases, and 22 bases stayed unmatched. The CDR3 is 16 residues long. In germline, CDR1 is LNHDA, CDR2 SQIVND (reference sequence).